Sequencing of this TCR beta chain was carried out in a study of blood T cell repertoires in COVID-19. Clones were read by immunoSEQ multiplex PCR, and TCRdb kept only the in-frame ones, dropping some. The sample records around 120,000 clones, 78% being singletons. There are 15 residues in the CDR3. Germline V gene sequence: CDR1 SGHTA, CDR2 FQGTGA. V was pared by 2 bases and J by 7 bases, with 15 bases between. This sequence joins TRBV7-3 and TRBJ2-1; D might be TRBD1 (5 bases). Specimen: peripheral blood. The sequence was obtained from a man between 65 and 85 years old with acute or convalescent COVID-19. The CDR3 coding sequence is TGTGCCAGCAGCTTATGGCAGGGTAACGGGAATGAGCAGTTCTTC. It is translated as CASSLWQGNGNEQFF.